A single T cell receptor beta chain is shown here with its context. Trimming took off 7 bases at V and 0 bases at J, with 18 bases between the two ends. CDR3 length: 17 amino acids. The germline CDR1 and CDR2 sequences are MDHEN and SYDVKM. This sample was taken from a study of cytomegalovirus exposure and HLA in healthy donors. Study as a whole: The 100 to 150 validation repertoires and the 666 first-cohort repertoires shared a platform, a later analysis reported.

The data were produced by immunoSEQ multiplex PCR, yet TCRdb's version contains in-frame clones alone and is incomplete. The sample contains roughly 60,000 clones, over 85% of which appear only once. The J gene is TRBJ1-4, the V gene TRBV28; the D is unclear. Input material: PBMCs. The TCR sequence derives from a woman aged 18 to 35 in good health and CMV-seropositive. The CDR3 here is CASTQRGWAATNEKLFF. CDR3 nucleotide sequence: TGTGCCAGCACCCAGCGAGGGTGGGCCGCAACTAATGAAAAACTGTTTTTT.